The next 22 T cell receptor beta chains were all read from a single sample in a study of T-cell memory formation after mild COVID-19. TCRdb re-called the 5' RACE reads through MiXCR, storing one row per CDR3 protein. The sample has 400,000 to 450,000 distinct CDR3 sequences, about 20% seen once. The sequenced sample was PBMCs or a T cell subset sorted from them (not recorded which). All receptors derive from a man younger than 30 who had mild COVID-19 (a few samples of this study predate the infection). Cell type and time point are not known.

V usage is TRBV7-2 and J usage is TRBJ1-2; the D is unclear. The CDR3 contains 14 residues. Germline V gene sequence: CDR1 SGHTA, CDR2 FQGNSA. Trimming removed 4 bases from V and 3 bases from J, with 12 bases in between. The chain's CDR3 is CASSWRVPDYGYTF. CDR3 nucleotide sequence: TGTGCCAGCAGCTGGCGGGTGCCTGACTATGGCTACACCTTC.

DNA for the CDR3: TGTGCCATCAGGATACCAATCACCGGGGAGCTGTTTTTT. Its protein product is CAIRIPITGELFF. The chain carries TRBV10-3 and TRBJ2-2; D remains unclear. CDR1 and CDR2 from the germline V gene are ENHRY and SYGVKD. There are 13 residues in the CDR3. The V end lost 6 bases, the J end lost 4 bases, and 9 bases lay between the germline ends.

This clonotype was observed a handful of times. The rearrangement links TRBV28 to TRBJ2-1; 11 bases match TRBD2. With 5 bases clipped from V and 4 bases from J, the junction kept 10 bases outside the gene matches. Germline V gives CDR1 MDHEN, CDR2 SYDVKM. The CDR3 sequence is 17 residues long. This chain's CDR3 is CASSRRGLAVLYNEQFF. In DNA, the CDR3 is TGTGCCAGCAGTCGAAGGGGACTAGCGGTCCTATACAATGAGCAGTTCTTC.

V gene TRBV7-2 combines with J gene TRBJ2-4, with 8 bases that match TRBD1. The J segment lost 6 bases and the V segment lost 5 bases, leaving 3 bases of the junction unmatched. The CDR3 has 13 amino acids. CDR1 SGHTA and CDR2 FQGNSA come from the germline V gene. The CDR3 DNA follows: TGTGCCAGCAGCCCAGGACAGGGAAACATTCAGTACTTC. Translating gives CASSPGQGNIQYF.

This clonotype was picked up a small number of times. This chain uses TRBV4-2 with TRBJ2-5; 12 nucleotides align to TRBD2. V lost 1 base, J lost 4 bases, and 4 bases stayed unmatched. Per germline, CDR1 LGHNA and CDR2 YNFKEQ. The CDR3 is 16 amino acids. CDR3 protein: CASSQALGLAGETQYF. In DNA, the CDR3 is TGTGCCAGCAGCCAAGCCCTGGGACTAGCGGGAGAGACCCAGTACTTC.

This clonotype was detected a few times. Here the CDR3 reads CAAVGGSNQPQHF. The CDR3 region has the DNA TGTGCCGCCGTTGGGGGTAGCAATCAGCCCCAGCATTTT. The V gene is TRBV30, the J gene TRBJ1-5; a weak D match, TRBD1 (5 bases). Trimming removed 8 bases at V and 0 bases at J, with 11 bases between. The V gene's germline CDR1 is GTSNPN and CDR2 SVGIG (reference sequence). The CDR3 is made up of 13 amino acids.

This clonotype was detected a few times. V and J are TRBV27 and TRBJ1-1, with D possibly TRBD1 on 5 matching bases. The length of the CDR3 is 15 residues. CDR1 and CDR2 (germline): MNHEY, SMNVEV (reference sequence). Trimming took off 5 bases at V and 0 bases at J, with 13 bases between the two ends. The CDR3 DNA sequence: TGTGCCAGCAGTCCTAAGAGGGGTATGAACACTGAAGCTTTCTTT. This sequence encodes CASSPKRGMNTEAFF.

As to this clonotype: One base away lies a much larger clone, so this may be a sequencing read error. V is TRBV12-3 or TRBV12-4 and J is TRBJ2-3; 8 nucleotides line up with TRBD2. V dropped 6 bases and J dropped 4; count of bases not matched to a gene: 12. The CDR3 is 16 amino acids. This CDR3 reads CASSTWGSGASDTQYF. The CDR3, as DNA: TGTGCCAGCAGCACTTGGGGTAGCGGGGCCTCAGATACGCAGTATTTT.

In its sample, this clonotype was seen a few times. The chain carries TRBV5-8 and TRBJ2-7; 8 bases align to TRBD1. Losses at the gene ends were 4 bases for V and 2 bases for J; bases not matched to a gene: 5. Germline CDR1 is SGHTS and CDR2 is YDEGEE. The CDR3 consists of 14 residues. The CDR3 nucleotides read TGTGCCAGCAGCGTGGGACAGGCAGCCTACGAGCAGTACGTC. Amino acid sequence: CASSVGQAAYEQYV.

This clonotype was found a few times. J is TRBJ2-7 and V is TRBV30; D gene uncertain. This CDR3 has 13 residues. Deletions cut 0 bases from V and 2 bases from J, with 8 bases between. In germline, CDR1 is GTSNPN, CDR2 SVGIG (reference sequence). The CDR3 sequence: CAWSVGRPYEQYF. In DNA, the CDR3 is TGTGCCTGGAGTGTGGGCCGTCCCTACGAGCAGTACTTC.

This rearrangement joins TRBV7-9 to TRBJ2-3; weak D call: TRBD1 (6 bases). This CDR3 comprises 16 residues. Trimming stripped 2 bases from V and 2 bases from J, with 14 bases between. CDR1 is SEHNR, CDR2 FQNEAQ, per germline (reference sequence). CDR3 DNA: TGTGCCAGCAGCTTACCCAGGGGTCTCGACACAGATACGCAGTATTTT. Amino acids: CASSLPRGLDTDTQYF.

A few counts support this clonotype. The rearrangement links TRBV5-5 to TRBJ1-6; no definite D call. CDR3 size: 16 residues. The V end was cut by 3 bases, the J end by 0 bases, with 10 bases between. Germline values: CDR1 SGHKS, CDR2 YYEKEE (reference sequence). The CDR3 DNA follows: TGTGCCAGCAGCTCGGTGGTCAGCTCCTATAATTCACCCCTCCACTTT. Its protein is CASSSVVSSYNSPLHF.

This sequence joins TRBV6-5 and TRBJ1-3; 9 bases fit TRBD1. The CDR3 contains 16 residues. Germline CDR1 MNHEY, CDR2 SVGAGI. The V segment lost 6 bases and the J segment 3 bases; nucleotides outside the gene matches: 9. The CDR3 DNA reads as TGTGCCAGCAGAGCACAGGGGGCTTCTAATGGAAACACCATATATTTT. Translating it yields CASRAQGASNGNTIYF.

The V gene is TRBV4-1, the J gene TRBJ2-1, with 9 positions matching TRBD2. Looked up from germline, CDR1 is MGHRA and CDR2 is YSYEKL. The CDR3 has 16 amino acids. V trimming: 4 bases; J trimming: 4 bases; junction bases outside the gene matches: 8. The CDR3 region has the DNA TGCGCCAGCAGCCCGAACGGCGGGGGGGGATACAATGAGCAGTTCTTC. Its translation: CASSPNGGGGYNEQFF.

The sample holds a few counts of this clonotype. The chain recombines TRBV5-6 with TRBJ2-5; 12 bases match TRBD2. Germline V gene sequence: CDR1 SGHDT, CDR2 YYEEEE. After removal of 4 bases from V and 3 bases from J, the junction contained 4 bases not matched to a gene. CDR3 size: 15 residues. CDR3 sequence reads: CASSQRLAGEETQYF. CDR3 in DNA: TGTGCCAGCAGCCAAAGACTAGCGGGGGAAGAGACCCAGTACTTC.

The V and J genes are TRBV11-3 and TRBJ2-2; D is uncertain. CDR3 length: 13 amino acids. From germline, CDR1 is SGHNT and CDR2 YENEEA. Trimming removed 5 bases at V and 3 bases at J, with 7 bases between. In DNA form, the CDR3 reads TGTGCCAGCAGCCGACTTGACACCGGGGAGCTGTTTTTT. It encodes CASSRLDTGELFF.

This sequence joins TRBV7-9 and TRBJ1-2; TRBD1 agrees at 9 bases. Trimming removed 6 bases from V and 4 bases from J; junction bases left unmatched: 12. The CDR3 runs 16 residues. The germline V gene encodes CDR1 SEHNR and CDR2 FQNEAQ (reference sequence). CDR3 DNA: TGTGCCAGCAGTTCCGCCGGGACAGGGAGTGTCTATGGCTACACCTTC. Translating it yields CASSSAGTGSVYGYTF.

DNA of the CDR3: TGCGCCAGCAGCTTGGCCATCCCCCGGGCCTTAAATTCACCCCTCCACTTT. Encoded protein: CASSLAIPRALNSPLHF. The genes are TRBV5-1 and TRBJ1-6; D is ambiguous. Germline V gene data show CDR1 as SGHRS and CDR2 as YFSETQ. The CDR3 contains 17 residues. Deletions cut 0 bases from V and 7 bases from J, with 17 bases between. The full variable domain, rest sourced from reference TRBV5-1 and TRBJ1-6, is KAGVTQTPRYLIKTRGQQVTLSCSPISGHRSVSWYQQTPGQGLQFLFEYFSETQRNKGNFPGRFSGRQFSNSRSEMNVSTLELGDSALYLCASSLAIPRALNSPLHFGNGTRLTVT.

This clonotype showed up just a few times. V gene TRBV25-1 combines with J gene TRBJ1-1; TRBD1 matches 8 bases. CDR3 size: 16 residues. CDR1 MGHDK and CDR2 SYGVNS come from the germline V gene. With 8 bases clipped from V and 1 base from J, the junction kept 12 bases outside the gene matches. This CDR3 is CASGRGQDGGNTEAFF. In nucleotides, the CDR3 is TGTGCCAGCGGTCGGGGACAGGATGGAGGGAACACTGAAGCTTTCTTT. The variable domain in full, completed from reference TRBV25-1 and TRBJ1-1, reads EADIYQTPRYLVIGTGKKITLECSQTMGHDKMYWYQQDPGMELHLIHYSYGVNSTEKGDLSSESTVSRIRTEHFPLTLESARPSHTSQYLCASGRGQDGGNTEAFFGQGTRLTVV.

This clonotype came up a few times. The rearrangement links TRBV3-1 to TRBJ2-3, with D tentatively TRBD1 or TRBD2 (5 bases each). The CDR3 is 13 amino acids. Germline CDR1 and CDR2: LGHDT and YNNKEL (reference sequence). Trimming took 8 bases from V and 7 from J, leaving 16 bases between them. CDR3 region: CASAFRDANTQYF. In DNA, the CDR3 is TGTGCCAGCGCCTTCCGGGACGCTAATACGCAGTATTTT.

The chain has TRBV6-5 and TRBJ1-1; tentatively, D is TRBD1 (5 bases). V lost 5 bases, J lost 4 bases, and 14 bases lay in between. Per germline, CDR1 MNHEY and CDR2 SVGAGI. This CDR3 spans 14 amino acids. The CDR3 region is CASSRRVDGTEAFF. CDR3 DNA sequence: TGTGCCAGCAGTCGCAGGGTTGATGGCACTGAAGCTTTCTTT.

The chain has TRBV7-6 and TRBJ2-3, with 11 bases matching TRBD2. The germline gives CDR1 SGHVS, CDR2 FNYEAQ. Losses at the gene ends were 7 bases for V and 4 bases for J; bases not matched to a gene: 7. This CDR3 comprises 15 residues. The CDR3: CASNPSGGRPDTQYF. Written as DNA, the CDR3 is TGTGCCAGCAACCCTAGCGGGGGGCGGCCAGATACGCAGTATTTT.